This TCR beta chain was identified in a study of CD4 T cells in relation to SARS-CoV-2 and coronaviruses. Using immunoSEQ multiplex PCR, the repertoire was profiled, and TCRdb retains in-frame clones only, with some absent. The sample has 20,000 to 25,000 clones, 76% seen once. Unexposed donor CD4+ T cells date from 2011-2018, before the COVID-19 pandemic. CD4+ T cells were isolated from the cells after more than nine days of culture. Per germline, CDR1 SEHNR and CDR2 FQNEAQ (reference sequence). There are 11 residues in the CDR3. The ends were cut back, 5 bases at V and 4 bases at J, with 3 bases in the middle. Notes on this clone: The antigen remains unidentified.

This receptor was identified in a human donor in good health. Source material: CD4+ T cells from PBMCs, cultured in vitro. The chain has TRBV7-9 and TRBJ2-1, with no clear D. The CDR3 loop reads CASSTYNEQFF. Written as DNA, the CDR3 is TGTGCCAGCAGCACTTACAATGAGCAGTTCTTC. Full variable domain (outside the CDR3, taken from reference TRBV7-9 and TRBJ2-1): DTGVSQNPRHKITKRGQNVTFRCDPISEHNRLYWYRQTLGQGPEFLTYFQNEAQLEKSRLLSDRFSAERPKGSFSTLEIQRTEQGDSAMYLCASSTYNEQFFGPGTRLTVL.